This T cell receptor beta chain is from a study of response to subunit inactivated influenza vaccine. TCRdb analysed the RT-PCR reads with MiXCR anew, one entry per CDR3 protein. Here the sample spans over 150,000 distinct CDR3 sequences, 13% to 15% being singletons. This clonotype was picked up a small number of times. No antigen is known for it. Unmatched junction bases numbered 2, after V lost 3 bases and J lost 6 bases. CDR3 length equals 12 residues. Germline CDR1 reads SEHNR; CDR2 reads FQNEAQ (reference sequence). Findings and limits, study-wide: Few additional T cells are recruited per seasonal influenza vaccination, authors suggested.

The chain joins TRBV7-9 to TRBJ2-7, with TRBD1 matching over 7 bases. The TCR was taken from a man in his fifties or sixties who received an inactivated influenza vaccine. The sample was CD8+ T cells sorted from PBMCs, taken about 5 days after vaccination. CDR3 region: CASSFYRGEQYF. The CDR3 bases are TGTGCCAGCAGCTTTTACAGGGGCGAGCAGTACTTC.